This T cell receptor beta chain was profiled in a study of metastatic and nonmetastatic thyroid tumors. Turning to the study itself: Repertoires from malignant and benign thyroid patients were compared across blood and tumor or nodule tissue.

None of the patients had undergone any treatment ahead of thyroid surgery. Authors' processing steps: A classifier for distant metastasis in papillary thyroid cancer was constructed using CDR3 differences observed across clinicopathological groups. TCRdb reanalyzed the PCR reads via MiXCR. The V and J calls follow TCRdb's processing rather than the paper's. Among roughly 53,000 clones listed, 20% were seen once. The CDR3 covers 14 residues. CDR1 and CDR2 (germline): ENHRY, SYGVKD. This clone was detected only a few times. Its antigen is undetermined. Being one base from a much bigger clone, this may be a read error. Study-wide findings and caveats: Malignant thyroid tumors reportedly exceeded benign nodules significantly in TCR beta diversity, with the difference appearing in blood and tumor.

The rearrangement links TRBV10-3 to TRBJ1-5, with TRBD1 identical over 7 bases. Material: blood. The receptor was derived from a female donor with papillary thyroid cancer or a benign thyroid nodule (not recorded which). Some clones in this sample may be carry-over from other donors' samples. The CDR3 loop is CAISPDRYGQHQHF. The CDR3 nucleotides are TGTGCCATCAGTCCGGACAGGTATGGCCAGCACCAGCATTTT.